The 3 T cell receptor beta chains reported below all come from one sample, sequenced in a study of post-analysis software for immune sequencing data. Study observations and caveats: Patients used several TRBV segments, including TRBV5-6, TRBV5-1 and TRBV20-1, more often than controls.

No antigen has been identified for these receptors. Each TCR beta cDNA library carried unique molecular identifiers. TCRdb itself ran the PCR reads through MiXCR, one entry per CDR3 protein. The data contain 700,000 to 800,000 distinct CDR3 sequences, roughly 27% of them singletons. The sequencing sample was made of blood. These receptors all stem from a girl between 5 and 17 years old with multiple sclerosis.

The CDR3 loop reads CSAKDVSSYNEQFF. The CDR3 DNA follows: TGCAGTGCCAAGGACGTAAGCTCCTACAATGAGCAGTTCTTC. This chain joins TRBV20-1 and TRBJ2-1, with D uncertain. Germline lookup yields CDR1 DFQATT and CDR2 SNEGSKA (reference sequence). V was clipped by 6 bases and J by 0 bases, with 12 bases between them. The CDR3 covers 14 residues.

The chain carries TRBV28 and TRBJ2-5; TRBD2 might be the D (5 bases). The CDR3 spans 13 residues. CDR1 and CDR2 (germline): MDHEN, SYDVKM. Trimming removed 9 bases at V and 4 bases at J, with 15 bases between. The CDR3 reads CASSSGVPETQYF. The CDR3 DNA reads as TGTGCCAGTTCTTCCGGGGTACCAGAGACCCAGTACTTC.

V usage is TRBV20-1 and J usage is TRBJ1-2; D unresolved. Germline V gene data show CDR1 as DFQATT and CDR2 as SNEGSKA (reference sequence). V gave up 5 bases and J gave up 4 bases, with 11 bases separating them. CDR3 length equals 12 residues. The CDR3 DNA reads as TGCAGTGCTCCCCTTGACGTCTATGGCTACACCTTC. Translating gives CSAPLDVYGYTF.